This T cell receptor (beta chain) stems from a study of blood T cell repertoires in COVID-19 (TCRdb year 2020). For the study in its entirety: The collaborator samples originated in the United States, Italy and Spain and spanned the acute and convalescent phases of COVID-19. Subjects who had been exposed to COVID-19, were actively infected with it, or had recovered from it provided the deeply sampled blood TCRbeta repertoires that made up the dataset. The samples were drawn from the first 160 participants of the ongoing ImmuneRACE study and from under 1,500 subjects provided by 6 global collaborators. The sample metadata nearly always contained a de-identified subject ID, COVID-19 status, age in years and sex. The repertoires were released in a freely available public database meant as a resource for research on the immune response to SARS-CoV-2. The material from the prospective study consisted of cDNA or gDNA derived from T cells, B-cell-depleted T cells, or PBMCs. Where available, HLA class I and class II types were obtained from metadata supplied by the sample provider rather than from assay-based typing.

Broad study findings and their caveats: The quantity of clinical and demographic metadata differed by source and by participant and was supplied without curation.

Compared with germline, V lacks 6 bases and J lacks 0 bases; bases without a gene match: 7. The CDR3 has 17 amino acids, counting the end cysteine and phenylalanine. Just the 51-base CDR3 DNA is kept, in frame starting at base 1. Reading the germline V gene (reference sequence) gives CDR1 MNHEY and CDR2 SMNVEV. The immunoSEQ Assay, a bias-controlled multiplex PCR, was used to amplify TCRbeta CDR3 regions from genomic DNA. As for how the authors treated the data: Nucleated cell counts per sample were estimated from amplification of reference gene primers within the assay. Sequence reads were collapsed and filtered to measure the absolute abundance of every unique TCRbeta CDR3 rearrangement. For each sample, productive Simpson clonality was calculated as the square root of Simpson's diversity index across productive rearrangements. The table comes from immuneACCESS by way of TCRdb, which keeps in-frame sequences with V and J called. Part of the clones is missing from these tables; in studies checked, under half for an unresolved V gene and the rest for unknown reasons. V, J and clone size reflect that table, while D and trimming were determined from the DNA. In all, the sample holds 100,000 to 110,000 clones, and 85% of those were seen once. The biggest ten clones account for about 13% of the sample.

Regarding this clone: What antigen it recognizes has not been identified. No much larger clone is present one base from it, and per-base qualities are unavailable.

Collaborating institutions collected whole blood in K2EDTA tubes following their own protocols. For TCRbeta analysis, collaborators shipped samples as frozen whole blood, isolated PBMCs, or DNA extracted from either of those sample types. The source is a human donor in a cohort sampled during active COVID-19. The sample was peripheral blood. The receptor chain draws on TRBV27 and TRBJ2-6; TRBD1 fits 8 bases in the junction. The DNA reads as follows: TGTGCCAGCAGAGCGGACAGGGCTATCTCTGGGGCCAACGTCCTGACTTTC. The resulting protein is CASRADRAISGANVLTF. Full variable domain (CDR3 extended with the reference TRBV27 and TRBJ2-6 proteins): EAQVTQNPRYLITVTGKKLTVTCSQNMNHEYMSWYRQDPGLGLRQIYYSMNVEVTDKGDVPEGYKVSRKEKRNFPLILESPSPNQTSLYFCASRADRAISGANVLTFGAGSRLTVL.